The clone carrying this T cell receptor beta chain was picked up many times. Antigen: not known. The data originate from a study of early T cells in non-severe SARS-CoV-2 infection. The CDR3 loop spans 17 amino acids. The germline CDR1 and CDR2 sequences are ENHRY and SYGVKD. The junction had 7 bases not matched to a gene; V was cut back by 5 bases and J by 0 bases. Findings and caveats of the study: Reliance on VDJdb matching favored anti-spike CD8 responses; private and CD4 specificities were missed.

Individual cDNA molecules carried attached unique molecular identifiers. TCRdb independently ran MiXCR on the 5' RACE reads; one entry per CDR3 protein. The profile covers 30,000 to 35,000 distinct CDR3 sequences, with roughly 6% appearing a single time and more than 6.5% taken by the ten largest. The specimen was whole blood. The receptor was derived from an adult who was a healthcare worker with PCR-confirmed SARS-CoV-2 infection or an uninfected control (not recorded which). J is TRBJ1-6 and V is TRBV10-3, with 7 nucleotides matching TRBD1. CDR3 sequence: CAISSSTGPSYNSPLHF. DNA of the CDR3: TGTGCCATCAGTTCTTCGACAGGGCCCTCCTATAATTCACCCCTCCACTTT.